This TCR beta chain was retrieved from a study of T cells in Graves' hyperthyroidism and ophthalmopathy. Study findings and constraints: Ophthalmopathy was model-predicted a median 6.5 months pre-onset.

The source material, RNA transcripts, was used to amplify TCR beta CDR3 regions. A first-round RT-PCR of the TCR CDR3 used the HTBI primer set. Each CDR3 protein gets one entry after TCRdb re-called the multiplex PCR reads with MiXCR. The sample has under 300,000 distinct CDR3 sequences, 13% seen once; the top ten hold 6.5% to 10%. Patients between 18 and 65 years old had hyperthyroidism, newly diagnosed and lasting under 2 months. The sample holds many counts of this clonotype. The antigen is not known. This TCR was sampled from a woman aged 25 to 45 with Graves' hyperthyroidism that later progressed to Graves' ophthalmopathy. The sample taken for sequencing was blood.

CDR3 sequence reads: CASSPGQISYEQYF. CDR3 sequence (DNA): TGTGCCAGCAGCCCCGGACAGATCTCCTACGAGCAGTACTTC. The rearrangement uses TRBV9 and TRBJ2-7, with a possible D match to TRBD1 (6 bases). The V and J ends lost 4 bases and 0 bases respectively, with 11 bases between them. The CDR3 consists of 14 residues. Germline V gene sequence: CDR1 SGDLS, CDR2 YYNGEE.